Sequencing of this T cell receptor beta chain was carried out in a study of blood T cell repertoires in COVID-19 (dated by TCRdb to the early 2020s). Broadly, across the study: Collaborator samples came from the United States, Italy and Spain and covered acute and convalescent phases of COVID-19. The prospective study material was composed of cDNA or gDNA derived from T cells, B-cell-depleted T cells, or PBMCs. A freely available public database, intended as a resource for researchers studying the immune response to SARS-CoV-2, is where the repertoires were released. The samples were drawn from the first 160 participants of the ongoing ImmuneRACE study and from under 1,500 subjects provided by 6 global collaborators. The sample metadata nearly always contained a de-identified subject ID, COVID-19 status, age in years and sex. The dataset comprised deeply sampled blood TCRbeta repertoires from subjects exposed to, actively infected with, or recovered from COVID-19. HLA class I and class II types, where available, came from metadata supplied by the sample provider rather than from assay-based typing.

As for this clone: The specificity of this receptor is unknown. Per-base quality was not reported, and no clone a single base away is much larger than it.

One collaborating source in Seattle enrolled patients during active infection and followed them longitudinally through the course of disease. Each collaborating institution followed its own protocols to collect whole blood in K2EDTA tubes. For TCRbeta analysis, collaborator samples were shipped as frozen whole blood, as isolated PBMCs, or as DNA extracted from either sample type. TCRbeta CDR3 regions were amplified from genomic DNA by means of the immunoSEQ Assay, a bias-controlled multiplex PCR. Turning to the authors' computational methods: The number of nucleated cells in each sample was estimated from the amplification of reference gene primers within the assay. To quantify the absolute abundance of each unique TCRbeta CDR3 rearrangement, sequence reads were collapsed and filtered. For each sample, productive Simpson clonality was calculated by taking the square root of Simpson's diversity index across productive rearrangements. The source is immuneACCESS, and TCRdb retained only in-frame sequences with V and J called. Part of the clones is not carried over; for the studies checked, unresolved V genes explain less than half of this, and the remainder is unexplained. V and J calls and clone size come straight from that table; D and trimming were deduced from the DNA. Here the sample has a few hundred thousand clones; about 85% occur a single time. The top ten hold 0.87% of the sample.

The CDR3 covers 16 residues, taking in both the cysteine and the phenylalanine. The DNA shown is the 48-base CDR3, in frame from base 1. For this chain, trimming is 1 base at the V end and 1 base at the J end, and the number of junction bases without a gene match is 2. As encoded in the germline V gene (reference sequence), CDR1 is LNHDA while CDR2 is SQIVND. Here is what the overall study found, with its caveats: The quantity of clinical and demographic metadata differed by source and by participant and was supplied without curation.

This TCR was recovered from a human donor with COVID-19, enrolled during active disease. The donor label of this sample is uncertain. The source material was peripheral blood. This chain joins TRBV19 to TRBJ2-3, and 10 junctional nucleotides match TRBD2. The CDR3 protein sequence reads: CASSIVGTSGTDTQYF. The nucleotides read TGTGCCAGTAGTATAGTAGGGACTAGCGGCACAGATACGCAGTATTTT.